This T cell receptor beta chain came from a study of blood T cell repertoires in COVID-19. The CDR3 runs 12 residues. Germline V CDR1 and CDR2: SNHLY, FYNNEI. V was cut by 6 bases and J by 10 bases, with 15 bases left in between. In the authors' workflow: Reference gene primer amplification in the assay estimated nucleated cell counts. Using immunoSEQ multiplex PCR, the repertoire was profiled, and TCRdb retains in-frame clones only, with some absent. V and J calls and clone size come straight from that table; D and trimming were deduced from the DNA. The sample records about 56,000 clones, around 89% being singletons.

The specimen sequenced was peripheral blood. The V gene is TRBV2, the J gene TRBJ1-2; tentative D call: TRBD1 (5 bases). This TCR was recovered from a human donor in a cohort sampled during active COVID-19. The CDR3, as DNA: TGTGCCAGCAGCGTGGTGGGGGGATCCTACACCTTC. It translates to CASSVVGGSYTF.